The clone carrying this T cell receptor beta chain came up a few times. The sample comes from a study of blood T cells in healthy people across ages. Together with a sample-barcoded 5' primer, a J-beta primer mix was included in a second PCR lasting roughly 6 to 12 cycles. In TCRdb, the 5' RACE reads were re-called with MiXCR into one record per CDR3 protein. The data hold about 720,000 distinct CDR3 sequences, with roughly 25% observed a single time. Separately, the same data were catalogued under a study of T cells of mothers and their children. That work contributes: Using the M1S primer, the second PCR added sample barcodes along with 2-4 random nucleotides.

The clonotype originates from a boy between 10 and 17 years old in good health. The sequencing input was blood.

In nucleotides, the CDR3 is TGTGCCAGCAGTTTAGTTTTCAGGGAACCCTATGGCTACACCTTC. The encoded protein is CASSLVFREPYGYTF. The chain combines TRBV28 with TRBJ1-2; D possibly corresponds to TRBD1 (5 bases). Trimming cost V 2 bases and J 4 bases, with 14 bases left between them. The CDR3 totals 15 residues. Germline V gives CDR1 MDHEN, CDR2 SYDVKM.